This TCR beta chain stems from a study of T cell clones after liver transplantation. Study information: Post-transplant blood was tracked for graft-donor-reactive T cell clones identified in a pre-transplant mixed lymphocyte reaction.

Here immunoSEQ multiplex PCR was the method, and the copy in TCRdb shows in-frame clones only, minus some. Of around 80,000 clones listed, roughly 82% are singletons. Study-level points and caveats: The donor-reactive repertoire was only partly measurable in two subjects, lacking donor cells.

In the case of this clone: Its antigen is currently unknown.

The V end was cut by 0 bases, the J end by 5 bases, with 7 bases between. Germline CDR1 reads LNHNV; CDR2 reads YYDKDF (reference sequence). The CDR3 has 13 amino acids. J is TRBJ1-2 and V is TRBV15; D remains unclear. The source of this sequence is a human patient who received a liver transplant. Some T cells may originate from the graft donor. Sequencing was performed on CD4+ T cells from blood, taken 45 to 46 months after liver transplant. CDR3 bases: TGTGCCACCAGCAGAGATTTGCGGTATGGCTACACCTTC. Translation: CATSRDLRYGYTF.